The 2 T cell receptor beta chains below were found in one sample sequenced in a study of T-cell reconstitution after alpha-beta-depleted transplantation in children. The TCRbeta library was prepared with unique molecular identifiers. Each CDR3 protein is one row after TCRdb ran MiXCR on the PCR reads. This sample yields 550,000 to 600,000 distinct CDR3 sequences, of which roughly 24% are seen a single time; about 14% belongs to the top ten. Source: PBMCs, mostly from graft donor cells, taken 360 days after TCRalphabeta/CD19-depleted stem cell transplant. These receptors all stem from a boy under two years old who had a stem cell transplant for acute myeloid leukemia, so the T cells may come from the graft donor.

This clonotype has only a few counts. The chain recombines TRBV7-2 with TRBJ2-3; D remains ambiguous. CDR3 length: 16 residues. Germline CDR1 is SGHTA and CDR2 is FQGNSA. V shed 5 bases and J shed 0 bases, with 15 bases lying between them. The CDR3, as DNA: TGTGCCAGCAGCCCCCATAATTCTAGGAGCACAGATACGCAGTATTTT. This encodes CASSPHNSRSTDTQYF. Combining the CDR3 with reference TRBV7-2 and TRBJ2-3 gives the whole variable domain GAGVSQSPSNKVTEKGKDVELRCDPISGHTALYWYRQSLGQGLEFLIYFQGNSAPDKSGLPSDRFSAERTGGSVSTLTIQRTQQEDSAVYLCASSPHNSRSTDTQYFGPGTRLTVL.

The chain couples TRBV7-2 to TRBJ2-1, with D possibly TRBD2 on 5 matching bases. Germline CDR1 reads SGHTA; CDR2 reads FQGNSA. Trimming pared 8 bases from V and 13 bases from J, leaving 18 bases between. The CDR3 covers 12 residues. The chain's CDR3 is CASGGPGIIQFF. DNA for the CDR3: TGTGCCAGCGGTGGTCCGGGAATTATCCAGTTCTTC.